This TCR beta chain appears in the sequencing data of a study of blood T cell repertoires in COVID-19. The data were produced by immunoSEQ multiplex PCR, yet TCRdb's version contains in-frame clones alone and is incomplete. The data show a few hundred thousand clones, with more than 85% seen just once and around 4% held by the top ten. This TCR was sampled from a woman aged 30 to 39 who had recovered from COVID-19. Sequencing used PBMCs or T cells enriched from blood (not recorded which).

The CDR3 DNA is TGTGCCAGCAGTCAGAGGGGGAACTCTGGGGCCAACGTCCTGACTTTC. This gives the protein CASSQRGNSGANVLTF. The genes are TRBV7-6 and TRBJ2-6, with D perhaps matching TRBD1 (6 bases). V was pared by 6 bases and J by 0 bases, with 12 bases between. The CDR3 length is 16 residues. Germline lookup yields CDR1 SGHVS and CDR2 FNYEAQ. The full variable domain, rest sourced from reference TRBV7-6 and TRBJ2-6, is GAGVSQSPRYKVTKRGQDVALRCDPISGHVSLYWYRQALGQGPEFLTYFNYEAQQDKSGLPNDRFSAERPEGSISTLTIQRTEQRDSAMYRCASSQRGNSGANVLTFGAGSRLTVL.